This T cell receptor (beta chain) was profiled in a study of T cell changes during pregnancy in multiple sclerosis (dated 2019 in TCRdb). Study-level background: The study looked at changes in the T cell repertoire across pregnancy in women with multiple sclerosis.

Taken from cysteine to phenylalanine, the CDR3 has 16 residues. Of all the DNA, just the CDR3 is kept, 48 bases in frame from base 1. The V end gives up 7 bases and the J end 4 bases, leaving 10 bases in the junction not matched to a gene. According to the germline V gene, CDR1 reads MGHRA and CDR2 reads YSYEKL. Library generation was performed with the immunoSEQ multiplex PCR assay. TCRdb holds this immuneACCESS table with in-frame rearrangements only. Some clones are missing; in checked studies, unresolved V genes explain under half, and the rest has no known cause. This sample gives roughly 100,000 clones in total; 90% of them show up just once. Over 0.6% of the sample lies in the top ten. On this clone: Its antigen is currently not known. No quality values exist for individual bases; no much larger clone is one base distant.

The chain employs TRBV4-1 and TRBJ1-4, and 9 junction bases match TRBD1. This receptor was obtained from a female donor in good health, enrolled as a control in a pregnancy study. The input for sequencing was peripheral blood, taken in the second trimester of pregnancy. This receptor has the CDR3 CASTTTGTGYNEKLFF. The nucleotide sequence reads TGCGCCAGCACCACGACAGGGACAGGGTATAATGAAAAACTGTTTTTT.